The 19 T cell receptor beta chains below all came from one sample that was sequenced in a study of blood T cell repertoires in COVID-19. Repertoires were generated with immunoSEQ multiplex PCR, while TCRdb's copy carries only in-frame clones and drops some. The sample shows 200,000 to 250,000 clones, around 88% of them seen only once. Sequenced input: peripheral blood. The receptors here all came from a man aged 18 to 30 with active or convalescent COVID-19.

V and J are TRBV11-2 and TRBJ2-5, with unresolved D. The V end lost 1 base, the J end lost 6 bases, and 9 bases lay between the germline ends. Germline V gene sequence: CDR1 SGHAT, CDR2 FQNNGV. There are 13 residues in the CDR3. In DNA form, the CDR3 reads TGTGCCAGCAGCTTAGGACTTACCCAGACCCAGTACTTC. Translated: CASSLGLTQTQYF.

The gene calls are TRBV15 and TRBJ2-1, with TRBD2 identical over 16 bases. CDR3 length: 20 residues. V trimming: 1 base; J trimming: 0 bases; junction bases outside the gene matches: 6. CDR1 and CDR2 (germline): LNHNV, YYDKDF (reference sequence). CDR3 in DNA: TGTGCCACCAGCAGAGGTTCGGGACTAGCGGGAGGGAGCTCCTACAATGAGCAGTTCTTC. Its translation: CATSRGSGLAGGSSYNEQFF.

This chain uses TRBV27 with TRBJ1-1; no definite D call. V was shortened by 2 bases and J by 4 bases, with 17 bases between the two germline ends. The CDR3 has 16 amino acids. Germline V gene sequence: CDR1 MNHEY, CDR2 SMNVEV (reference sequence). The CDR3 sequence: CASSLIPTKRSTEAFF. The CDR3 nucleotides read TGTGCCAGCAGTTTAATCCCAACGAAAAGGAGCACTGAAGCTTTCTTT.

Only one count was recorded for this clone. The genes are TRBV4-3 and TRBJ2-7; 9 bases line up with TRBD1. The CDR3 loop spans 15 amino acids. The germline V gene encodes CDR1 LGHNA and CDR2 YSLEER. Trimming at V came to 0 bases and at J to 5 bases, leaving 5 bases not matched to a gene. CDR3 in DNA: TGCGCCAGCAGCCAAGAAGGGACAGGGTACCACGAGCAGTACTTC. Encoded protein: CASSQEGTGYHEQYF.

The chain has TRBV5-4 and TRBJ2-3; TRBD1 might be the D (7 bases). Germline V gene data show CDR1 as SGHNT and CDR2 as YYREEE (reference sequence). Between the trimmed V and J ends, which lost 3 bases and 7 bases, there was a span of 18 bases. The CDR3 loop spans 15 amino acids. Written as DNA, the CDR3 is TGTGCCAGCAGCTCTGGCCCCAGGGGGGTGAATACGCAGTATTTT. This encodes CASSSGPRGVNTQYF.

The CDR3 is CASSDRTDISYEQYF. The CDR3 DNA follows: TGTGCCAGCAGCGATAGAACGGACATCTCCTACGAGCAGTACTTC. The chain recombines TRBV5-4 with TRBJ2-7; TRBD1 might be the D (5 bases). CDR3 length equals 15 residues. Germline assignment: CDR1 SGHNT and CDR2 YYREEE (reference sequence). The V end was cut by 4 bases, the J end by 0 bases, with 14 bases between.

The CDR3 loop reads CASSLQGGNQPQHF. The CDR3 coding sequence is TGTGCCAGTAGTCTCCAAGGGGGCAATCAGCCCCAGCATTTT. The V gene is TRBV19, the J gene TRBJ1-5, with a possible D match to TRBD1 (5 bases). In germline, CDR1 is LNHDA, CDR2 SQIVND (reference sequence). There are 14 residues in the CDR3. The germline V and J ends were trimmed by 5 bases and 2 bases, with 10 bases remaining between them.

The CDR3 DNA reads as TGTGCCAGCAGCTTTGCGGGGTTGAACACTGAAGCTTTCTTT. Translating gives CASSFAGLNTEAFF. This chain joins TRBV5-8 and TRBJ1-1; D gene unclear. Germline assignment: CDR1 SGHTS and CDR2 YDEGEE. Trimming stripped 2 bases from V and 0 bases from J, with 8 bases between. The CDR3 is made up of 14 amino acids.

The rearrangement links TRBV15 to TRBJ1-5; perhaps TRBD1 as D (5 bases). The length of the CDR3 is 15 residues. V was shortened by 0 bases and J by 2 bases, with 8 bases between the two germline ends. Germline V lookup: CDR1 LNHNV, CDR2 YYDKDF (reference sequence). The CDR3, as DNA: TGTGCCACCAGCAGAGATCCCAGGGGCAATCAGCCCCAGCATTTT. Its translation: CATSRDPRGNQPQHF.

The chain combines TRBV5-4 with TRBJ1-2; 7 bases map to TRBD1. Germline V lookup: CDR1 SGHNT, CDR2 YYREEE (reference sequence). The CDR3 is 14 amino acids. J lost 3 bases, V lost 4 bases, and 6 bases had no gene match. The chain's CDR3 is CASSLPGTDYGYTF. The CDR3 nucleotides are TGTGCCAGCAGCCTACCCGGGACAGACTATGGCTACACCTTC.

The chain uses TRBV2 and TRBJ1-5, with TRBD1 matching over 7 bases. The germline V gene has CDR1 SNHLY and CDR2 FYNNEI. This CDR3 region has 16 residues. V was clipped by 6 bases and J by 1 base; unmatched bases: 9. The CDR3 sequence: CASRFDRARSNQPQHF. The CDR3 nucleotides are TGTGCCAGCAGATTCGACAGGGCACGGAGCAATCAGCCCCAGCATTTT.

The CDR3: CASSQDFPGGPPGELFF. The DNA of the CDR3 is TGCGCCAGCAGCCAAGATTTTCCGGGAGGGCCCCCCGGGGAGCTGTTTTTT. The rearrangement uses TRBV4-1 and TRBJ2-2, with 8 bases matching TRBD2. There are 17 residues in the CDR3. CDR1 and CDR2 from the germline V gene are MGHRA and YSYEKL. With 0 bases clipped from V and 6 bases from J, the junction kept 9 bases outside the gene matches.

CDR3 residues: CASSLDRGLNNEQFF. CDR3 DNA sequence: TGTGCCAGCAGTTTAGACAGGGGCTTAAACAATGAGCAGTTCTTC. This chain connects TRBV27 to TRBJ2-1; 8 bases are a match to TRBD1. V was clipped by 2 bases and J by 5 bases; unmatched bases: 5. Looked up from germline, CDR1 is MNHEY and CDR2 is SMNVEV (reference sequence). The CDR3 loop spans 15 amino acids.

This clone was seen a few times. The J gene is TRBJ1-3, the V gene TRBV9; D is perhaps TRBD1 (6 bases). The CDR3 loop spans 16 amino acids. Germline V CDR1 and CDR2: SGDLS, YYNGEE. Trimming stripped 3 bases from V and 4 bases from J, with 17 bases between. The CDR3 loop is CASSAALGQGGNTIYF. The CDR3 DNA reads as TGTGCCAGCAGCGCCGCCCTGGGGCAGGGGGGAAACACCATATATTTT.

V usage is TRBV27 and J usage is TRBJ2-6; TRBD2 matches at 11 bases. The CDR3 is made up of 19 amino acids. The V and J ends lost 3 bases and 0 bases, in that order; junction bases with no gene match: 7. CDR1 and CDR2 (germline): MNHEY, SMNVEV (reference sequence). The CDR3 here is CASSFGLAGVASGANVLTF. CDR3 DNA sequence: TGTGCCAGCAGTTTCGGACTAGCGGGCGTAGCCTCTGGGGCCAACGTCCTGACTTTC.

The rearrangement links TRBV11-3 to TRBJ2-5; a weak D match, TRBD1 (5 bases). CDR1 and CDR2 from the germline V gene are SGHNT and YENEEA. V shed 5 bases and J shed 5 bases, with 12 bases lying between them. The CDR3 runs 13 residues. This CDR3 reads CASSLTGRETQYF. CDR3 in DNA: TGTGCCAGCAGCCTAACAGGTCGGGAGACCCAGTACTTC. The full variable domain, completed using reference TRBV11-3 and TRBJ2-5, is EAGVVQSPRYKIIEKKQPVAFWCNPISGHNTLYWYLQNLGQGPELLIRYENEEAVDDSQLPKDRFSAERLKGVDSTLKIQPAELGDSAVYLCASSLTGRETQYFGPGTRLLVL.

This clone was found a few times. This sequence joins TRBV10-3 and TRBJ2-7; TRBD1 matches at 9 bases. Germline lookup yields CDR1 ENHRY and CDR2 SYGVKD. J was trimmed by 4 bases and V by 3 bases; bases with no gene match: 10. CDR3 length: 16 residues. The CDR3 DNA reads TGTGCCATCAGTGATCCGGGACAGGGAAATCAGTACGAGCAGTACTTC. Its protein is CAISDPGQGNQYEQYF.

On this clone itself: In the same sample, other DNA sequences code for this CDR3. This sequence joins TRBV7-2 and TRBJ1-5; D perhaps matches TRBD1 (5 bases). CDR1 and CDR2 from the germline V gene are SGHTA and FQGNSA. The V and J ends lost 1 base and 2 bases respectively, with 9 bases between them. The CDR3 extends over 15 amino acids. The chain's CDR3 is CASSLVGGGNQPQHF. Written as DNA, the CDR3 is TGTGCCAGCAGCTTAGTCGGGGGAGGCAATCAGCCCCAGCATTTT.

V usage is TRBV7-2 and J usage is TRBJ2-7; D is perhaps TRBD1 (5 bases). Germline-derived CDR1 and CDR2 are SGHTA and FQGNSA. CDR3 length: 15 amino acids. Trimming left V 2 bases short and J 3 bases short, with 14 bases between. CDR3 nucleotide sequence: TGTGCCAGCAGCTTACAGGGTAAGGAGTACTACGAGCAGTACTTC. The encoded protein is CASSLQGKEYYEQYF. The entire variable domain, with the rest obtained from reference TRBV7-2 and TRBJ2-7, is as follows: GAGVSQSPSNKVTEKGKDVELRCDPISGHTALYWYRQSLGQGLEFLIYFQGNSAPDKSGLPSDRFSAERTGGSVSTLTIQRTQQEDSAVYLCASSLQGKEYYEQYFGPGTRLTVT.